Sequencing of this T cell receptor beta chain was carried out in a study of T-cell memory formation after mild COVID-19. This clonotype has only a few counts. The antigen remains unidentified. The germline V gene encodes CDR1 DFQATT and CDR2 SNEGSKA (reference sequence). V shed 2 bases and J 4 bases; nucleotides not matched to a gene: 5. The CDR3 spans 13 residues. Study-wide findings and caveats: The pre-infection memory compartment contained some responding clones, suggesting cross-reactive memory joined. Mainly in CM and EM were contracting CD4+ clones; CD8+ were in EMRA.

TCRdb ran MiXCR on the 5' RACE reads and lists one entry per CDR3 protein. The table has approximately 580,000 distinct CDR3 sequences, around 20% seen once. The TCR comes from an adult woman who had mild COVID-19 (a few samples of this study predate the infection). Cell type and time point are not known. The sample taken for sequencing was PBMCs or a T cell subset sorted from them (not recorded which). The chain has TRBV20-1 and TRBJ2-7; the match to TRBD1 covers 7 bases. CDR3 region: CSARPRDRYEQYF. CDR3 coding DNA: TGCAGTGCTAGACCCAGGGACAGATACGAGCAGTACTTC.